The rows below give T cell receptor beta chains drawn from one sample of a study of T cell repertoires in cytomegalovirus infection. Via MiXCR, TCRdb re-called the reads, giving one row per CDR3 protein. The repertoire holds more than 250,000 distinct CDR3 sequences, with about 13% as singletons. Sequencing used PBMCs. The receptors here all came from a human donor in good health (CMV status not recorded). Some clones in this sample may be carry-over from other donors' samples. CDR3s include the opening cysteine and the closing phenylalanine or tryptophan. Each record gives: clone size, J gene, CDR3 length, V gene, D gene, CDR3 DNA, CDR3 protein. The D gene is left open where the match is weak. Not every row has a clone size; where given, it reads once, few, many or a size class.

abundance: NA; j_gene: TRBJ2-4; len: 13; v_gene: TRBV29-1; d_gene: NA; CDR3nt: TGCAGCGTTGGGGGCCGAAAAGGGAACATTCAGTACTTC; CDR3aa: CSVGGRKGNIQYF
abundance: NA; j_gene: TRBJ2-1; len: 16; v_gene: TRBV5-1; d_gene: TRBD2; CDR3nt: TGCGCCAGCAGCTCCCTAGCGGGGGTCTCCTACAATGAGCAGTTCTTC; CDR3aa: CASSSLAGVSYNEQFF
abundance: few; j_gene: TRBJ2-3; len: 15; v_gene: TRBV25-1; d_gene: NA; CDR3nt: TGTGCCAGCAGTGGAAAGGGGGGATTCGCAGATACGCAGTATTTT; CDR3aa: CASSGKGGFADTQYF
abundance: many; j_gene: TRBJ1-2; len: 14; v_gene: TRBV7-2; d_gene: TRBD1; CDR3nt: TGTGCCAGCAGCCCGAGACAGGGAATCGATGGCTACACCTTC; CDR3aa: CASSPRQGIDGYTF
abundance: few; j_gene: TRBJ2-2; len: 17; v_gene: TRBV25-1; d_gene: NA; CDR3nt: TGTGCCAGCAGTGAATCAAGAGGGAAGTCTGACACCGGGGAGCTGTTTTTT; CDR3aa: CASSESRGKSDTGELFF
abundance: NA; j_gene: TRBJ2-7; len: 16; v_gene: TRBV28; d_gene: NA; CDR3nt: TGTGCCAGCAGTCCCCCTCAGCGGAACCCCCCCCGCGAGCAGTACTTC; CDR3aa: CASSPPQRNPPREQYF
abundance: few; j_gene: TRBJ2-1; len: 13; v_gene: TRBV7-3; d_gene: NA; CDR3nt: TGTGCCAGCAGCTATGACCACTACAATGAGCAGTTCTTC; CDR3aa: CASSYDHYNEQFF
abundance: few; j_gene: TRBJ2-1; len: 14; v_gene: TRBV7-9; d_gene: NA; CDR3nt: TGTGCCAGCATGGGCTTAACTACCTACAATGAGCAGTTCTTC; CDR3aa: CASMGLTTYNEQFF
abundance: NA; j_gene: TRBJ2-1; len: 17; v_gene: TRBV20-1; d_gene: TRBD2; CDR3nt: TGCAGTGCTAGAGATGCCCGGACTAGCGGGACATACAATGAGCAGTTCTTC; CDR3aa: CSARDARTSGTYNEQFF
abundance: NA; j_gene: TRBJ2-3; len: 17; v_gene: TRBV27; d_gene: TRBD1; CDR3nt: TGTGCCAGCAGTTTAGTGTTTGGGACAGGGGCGACAGATACGCAGTATTTT; CDR3aa: CASSLVFGTGATDTQYF
abundance: few; j_gene: TRBJ2-1; len: 14; v_gene: TRBV6-6; d_gene: TRBD2; CDR3nt: TGTGCCAGCAGAATAGCGGGGAGCGTAAATGAGCAGTTCTTC; CDR3aa: CASRIAGSVNEQFF
abundance: NA; j_gene: TRBJ1-3; len: 15; v_gene: TRBV3-1; d_gene: NA; CDR3nt: TGTGCCAGCAGCCAAGACGGAGGGGACGGAAACACCATATATTTT; CDR3aa: CASSQDGGDGNTIYF
abundance: NA; j_gene: TRBJ2-1; len: 16; v_gene: TRBV20-1; d_gene: TRBD1; CDR3nt: TGCAGTGCCAACACGCCGGGACAGGGGGCAGGGAATGAGCAGTTCTTC; CDR3aa: CSANTPGQGAGNEQFF
abundance: few; j_gene: TRBJ1-6; len: 16; v_gene: TRBV15; d_gene: TRBD1; CDR3nt: TGTGCCACCAGCAGAGACCGACAGGGTTCTGGTTCACCCCTCCACTTT; CDR3aa: CATSRDRQGSGSPLHF
abundance: once; j_gene: TRBJ2-2; len: 13; v_gene: TRBV7-9; d_gene: TRBD1; CDR3nt: TGTGCCAGCAGCCCCGACAGGGATTGGGAGCTGTTTTTT; CDR3aa: CASSPDRDWELFF
abundance: few; j_gene: TRBJ1-6; len: 18; v_gene: TRBV15; d_gene: NA; CDR3nt: TGTGCCACCAGCAGAGATGGGGCTGGGGAGGGGTATAATTCACCCCTCCACTTT; CDR3aa: CATSRDGAGEGYNSPLHF